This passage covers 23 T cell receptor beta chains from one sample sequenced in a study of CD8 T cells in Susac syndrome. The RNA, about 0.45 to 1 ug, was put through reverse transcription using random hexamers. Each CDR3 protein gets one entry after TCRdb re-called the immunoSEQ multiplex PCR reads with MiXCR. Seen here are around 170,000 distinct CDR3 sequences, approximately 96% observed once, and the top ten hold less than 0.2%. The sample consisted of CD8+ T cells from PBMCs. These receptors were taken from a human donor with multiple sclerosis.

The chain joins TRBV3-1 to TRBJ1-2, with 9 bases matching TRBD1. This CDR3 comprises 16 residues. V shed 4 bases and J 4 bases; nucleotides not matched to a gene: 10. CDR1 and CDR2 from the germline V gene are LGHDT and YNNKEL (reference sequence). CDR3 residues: CASSPTGTGNIYGYTF. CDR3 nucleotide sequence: TGTGCCAGCAGCCCAACCGGGACAGGGAATATCTATGGCTACACCTTC.

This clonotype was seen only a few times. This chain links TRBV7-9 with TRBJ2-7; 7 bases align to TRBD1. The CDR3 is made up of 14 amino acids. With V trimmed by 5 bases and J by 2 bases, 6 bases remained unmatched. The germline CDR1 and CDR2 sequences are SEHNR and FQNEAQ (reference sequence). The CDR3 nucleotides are TGTGCCAGCAGCCCTCGGACAGGAACCTACGAGCAGTACTTC. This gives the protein CASSPRTGTYEQYF. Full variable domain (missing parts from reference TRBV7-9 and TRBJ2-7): DTGVSQNPRHKITKRGQNVTFRCDPISEHNRLYWYRQTLGQGPEFLTYFQNEAQLEKSRLLSDRFSAERPKGSFSTLEIQRTEQGDSAMYLCASSPRTGTYEQYFGPGTRLTVT.

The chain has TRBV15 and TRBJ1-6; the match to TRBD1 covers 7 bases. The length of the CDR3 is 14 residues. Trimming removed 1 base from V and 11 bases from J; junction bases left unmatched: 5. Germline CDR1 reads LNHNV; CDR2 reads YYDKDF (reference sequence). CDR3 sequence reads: CATSRVGDRAPLHF. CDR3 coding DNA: TGTGCCACCAGCAGAGTGGGGGACAGAGCACCCCTCCACTTT.

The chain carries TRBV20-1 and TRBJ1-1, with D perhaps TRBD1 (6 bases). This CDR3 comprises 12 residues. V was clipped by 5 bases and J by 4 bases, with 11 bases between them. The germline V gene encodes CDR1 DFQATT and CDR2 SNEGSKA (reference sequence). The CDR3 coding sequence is TGCAGTGCTTTACAGGGAAGCACTGAAGCTTTCTTT. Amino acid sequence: CSALQGSTEAFF.

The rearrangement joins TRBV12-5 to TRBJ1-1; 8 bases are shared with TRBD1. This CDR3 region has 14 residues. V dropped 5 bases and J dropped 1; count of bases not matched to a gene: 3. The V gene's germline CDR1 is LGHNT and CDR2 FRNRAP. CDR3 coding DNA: TGTGCTAGTGGTCTCGGACAGGGGAACACTGAAGCTTTCTTT. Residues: CASGLGQGNTEAFF.

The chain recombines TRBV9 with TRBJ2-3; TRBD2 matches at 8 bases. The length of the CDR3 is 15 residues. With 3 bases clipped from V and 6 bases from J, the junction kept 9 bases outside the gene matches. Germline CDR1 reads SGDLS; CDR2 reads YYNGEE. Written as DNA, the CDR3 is TGTGCCAGCAGCGCCCCGGGGGGGCCTTCGGATACGCAGTATTTT. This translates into CASSAPGGPSDTQYF.

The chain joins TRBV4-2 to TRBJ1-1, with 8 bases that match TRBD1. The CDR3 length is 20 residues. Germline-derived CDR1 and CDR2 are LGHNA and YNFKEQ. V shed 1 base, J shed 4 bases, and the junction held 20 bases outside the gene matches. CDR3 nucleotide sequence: TGTGCCAGCAGCCAAGTTGCCGCCTGGATTGGAGACAGGGGAGGCACTGAAGCTTTCTTT. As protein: CASSQVAAWIGDRGGTEAFF.

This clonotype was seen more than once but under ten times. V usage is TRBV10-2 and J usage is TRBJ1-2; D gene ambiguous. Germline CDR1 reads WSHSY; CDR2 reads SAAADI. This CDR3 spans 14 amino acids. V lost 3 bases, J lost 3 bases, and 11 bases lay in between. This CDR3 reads CASSETGPHYGYTF. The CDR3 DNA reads TGCGCCAGCAGTGAAACCGGACCCCACTATGGCTACACCTTC.

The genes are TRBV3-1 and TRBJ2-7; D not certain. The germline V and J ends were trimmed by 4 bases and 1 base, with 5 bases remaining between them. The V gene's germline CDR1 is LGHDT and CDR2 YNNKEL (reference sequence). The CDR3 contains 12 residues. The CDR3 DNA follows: TGTGCCAGCAGCCCCCCTTCCTACGAGCAGTACTTC. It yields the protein CASSPPSYEQYF.

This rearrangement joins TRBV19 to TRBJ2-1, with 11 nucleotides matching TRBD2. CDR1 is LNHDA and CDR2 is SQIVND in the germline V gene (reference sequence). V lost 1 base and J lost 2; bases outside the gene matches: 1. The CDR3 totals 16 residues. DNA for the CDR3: TGTGCCAGTAGTATAGGACTAGCGGGACCCTACAATGAGCAGTTCTTC. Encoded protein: CASSIGLAGPYNEQFF.

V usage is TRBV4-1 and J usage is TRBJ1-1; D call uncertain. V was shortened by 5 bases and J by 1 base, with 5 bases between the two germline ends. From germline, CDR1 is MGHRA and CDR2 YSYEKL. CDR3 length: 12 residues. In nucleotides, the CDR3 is TGCGCCAGCAGCTCAGAGAACACTGAAGCTTTCTTT. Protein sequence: CASSSENTEAFF.

The CDR3 spells CASSLVWDTEAFF. The CDR3 nucleotides read TGCGCCAGCAGCTTGGTTTGGGACACTGAAGCTTTCTTT. This chain uses TRBV5-1 with TRBJ1-1, with no clear D. This CDR3 spans 13 amino acids. Trimming pared 0 bases from V and 3 bases from J, leaving 6 bases between. The germline V gene encodes CDR1 SGHRS and CDR2 YFSETQ. Using reference TRBV5-1 and TRBJ1-1 for the parts outside the CDR3, the full variable domain is KAGVTQTPRYLIKTRGQQVTLSCSPISGHRSVSWYQQTPGQGLQFLFEYFSETQRNKGNFPGRFSGRQFSNSRSEMNVSTLELGDSALYLCASSLVWDTEAFFGQGTRLTVV.

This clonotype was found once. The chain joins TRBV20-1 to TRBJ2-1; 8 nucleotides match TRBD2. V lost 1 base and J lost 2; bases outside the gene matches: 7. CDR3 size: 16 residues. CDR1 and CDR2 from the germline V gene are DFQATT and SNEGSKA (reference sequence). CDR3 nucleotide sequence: TGCAGTGCTAGAGGGTTAGCGGGAAGGGCCTACAATGAGCAGTTCTTC. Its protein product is CSARGLAGRAYNEQFF.

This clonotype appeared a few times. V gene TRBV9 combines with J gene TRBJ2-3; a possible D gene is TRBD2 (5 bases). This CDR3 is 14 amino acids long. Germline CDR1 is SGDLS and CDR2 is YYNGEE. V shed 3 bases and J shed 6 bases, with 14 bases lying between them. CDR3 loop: CASSDRDSGDTQYF. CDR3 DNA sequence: TGTGCCAGCAGCGATCGGGATTCCGGCGATACGCAGTATTTT.

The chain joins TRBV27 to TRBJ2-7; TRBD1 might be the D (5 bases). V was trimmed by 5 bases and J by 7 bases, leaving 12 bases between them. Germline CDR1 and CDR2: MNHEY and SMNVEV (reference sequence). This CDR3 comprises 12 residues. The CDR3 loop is CASSNPNREQYF. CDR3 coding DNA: TGTGCCAGCAGTAATCCCAACAGGGAGCAGTACTTC.

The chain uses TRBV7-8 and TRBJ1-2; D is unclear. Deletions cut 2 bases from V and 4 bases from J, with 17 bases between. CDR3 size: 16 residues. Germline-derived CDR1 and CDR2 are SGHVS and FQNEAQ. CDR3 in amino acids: CASSLRSLPRFYGYTF. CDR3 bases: TGTGCCAGCAGCTTACGGTCACTCCCCAGATTCTATGGCTACACCTTC. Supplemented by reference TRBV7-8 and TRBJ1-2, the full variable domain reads GAGVSQSPRYKVAKRGQDVALRCDPISGHVSLFWYQQALGQGPEFLTYFQNEAQLDKSGLPSDRFFAERPEGSVSTLKIQRTQQEDSAVYLCASSLRSLPRFYGYTFGSGTRLTVV.

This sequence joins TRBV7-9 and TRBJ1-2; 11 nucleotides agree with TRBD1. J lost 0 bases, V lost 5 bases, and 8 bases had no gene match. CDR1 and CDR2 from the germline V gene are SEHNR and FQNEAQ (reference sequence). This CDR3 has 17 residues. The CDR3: CASSVRDRGKSNYGYTF. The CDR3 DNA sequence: TGTGCCAGCAGCGTCCGGGACAGGGGGAAATCTAACTATGGCTACACCTTC.

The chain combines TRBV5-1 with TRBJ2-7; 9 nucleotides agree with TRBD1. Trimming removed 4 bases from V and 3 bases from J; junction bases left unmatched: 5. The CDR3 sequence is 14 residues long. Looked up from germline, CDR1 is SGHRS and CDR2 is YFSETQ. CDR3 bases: TGCGCCAGCAGCATTGGGACAGGGTACTACGAGCAGTACTTC. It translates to CASSIGTGYYEQYF.

CDR3 bases: TGTGCCAGCAGTTATTCAGGGGGCGTGTACGAGCAGTACTTC. This encodes CASSYSGGVYEQYF. This chain uses TRBV27 with TRBJ2-7; 8 positions agree with TRBD1. Germline V gene sequence: CDR1 MNHEY, CDR2 SMNVEV (reference sequence). V was pared by 4 bases and J by 4 bases, with 6 bases of the junction left unmatched. This CDR3 is built from 14 residues.

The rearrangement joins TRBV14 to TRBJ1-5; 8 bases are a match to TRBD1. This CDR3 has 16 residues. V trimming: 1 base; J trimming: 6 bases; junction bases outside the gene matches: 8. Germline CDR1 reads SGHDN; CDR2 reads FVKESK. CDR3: CASSQAPDRVGQPQHF. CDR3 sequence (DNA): TGTGCCAGCAGCCAAGCCCCGGACAGGGTGGGTCAGCCCCAGCATTTT.

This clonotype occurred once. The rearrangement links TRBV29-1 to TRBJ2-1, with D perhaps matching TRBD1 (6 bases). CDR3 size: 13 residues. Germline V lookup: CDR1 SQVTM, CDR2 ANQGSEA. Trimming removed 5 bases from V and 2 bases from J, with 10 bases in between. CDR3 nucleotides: TGCAGCGTTTTGGACAGTACCTACAATGAGCAGTTCTTC. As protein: CSVLDSTYNEQFF.

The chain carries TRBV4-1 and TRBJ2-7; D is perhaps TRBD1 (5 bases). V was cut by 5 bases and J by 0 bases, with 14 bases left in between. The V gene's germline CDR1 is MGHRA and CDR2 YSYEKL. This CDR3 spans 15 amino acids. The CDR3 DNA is TGCGCCAGCAGCAAGGGGCAGACAACCTCCTACGAGCAGTACTTC. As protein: CASSKGQTTSYEQYF.

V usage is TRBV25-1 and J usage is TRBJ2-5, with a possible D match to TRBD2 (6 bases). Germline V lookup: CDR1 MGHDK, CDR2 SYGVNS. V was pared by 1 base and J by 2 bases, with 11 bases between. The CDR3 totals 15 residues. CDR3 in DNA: TGTGCCAGCAGTGAATTGCCGGGAGCTCAAGAGACCCAGTACTTC. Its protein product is CASSELPGAQETQYF.